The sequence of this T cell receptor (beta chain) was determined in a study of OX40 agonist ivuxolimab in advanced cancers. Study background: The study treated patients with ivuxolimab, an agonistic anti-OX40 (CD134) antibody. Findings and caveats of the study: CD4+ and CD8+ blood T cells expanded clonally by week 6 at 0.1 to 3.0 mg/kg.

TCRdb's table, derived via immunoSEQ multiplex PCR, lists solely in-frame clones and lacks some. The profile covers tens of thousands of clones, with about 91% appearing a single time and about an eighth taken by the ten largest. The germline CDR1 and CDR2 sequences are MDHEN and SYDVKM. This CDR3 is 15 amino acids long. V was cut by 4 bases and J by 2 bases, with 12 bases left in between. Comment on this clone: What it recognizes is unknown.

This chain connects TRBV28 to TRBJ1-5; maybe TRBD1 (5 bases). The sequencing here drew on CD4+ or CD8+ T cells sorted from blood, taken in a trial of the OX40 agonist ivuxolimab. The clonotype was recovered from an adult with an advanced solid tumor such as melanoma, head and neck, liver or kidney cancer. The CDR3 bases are TGTGCCAGCAGTTGGGGACCCGCGGGCAATCAGCCCCAGCATTTT. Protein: CASSWGPAGNQPQHF.